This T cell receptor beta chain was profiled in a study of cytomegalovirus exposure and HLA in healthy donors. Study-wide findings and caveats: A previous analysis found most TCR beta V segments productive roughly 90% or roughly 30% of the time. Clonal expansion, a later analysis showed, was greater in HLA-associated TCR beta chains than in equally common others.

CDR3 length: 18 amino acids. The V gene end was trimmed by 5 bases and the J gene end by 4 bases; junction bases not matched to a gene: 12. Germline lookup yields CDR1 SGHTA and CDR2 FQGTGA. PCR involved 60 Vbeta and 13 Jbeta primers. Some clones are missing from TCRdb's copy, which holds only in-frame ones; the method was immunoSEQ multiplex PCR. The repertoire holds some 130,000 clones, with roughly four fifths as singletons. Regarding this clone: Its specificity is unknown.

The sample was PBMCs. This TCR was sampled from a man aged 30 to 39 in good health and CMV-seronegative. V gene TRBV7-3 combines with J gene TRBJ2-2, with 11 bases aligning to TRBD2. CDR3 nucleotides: TGTGCCAGCAGCCGTCATCCTAGCGGGAGGAGCGGCACCGGGGAGCTGTTTTTT. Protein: CASSRHPSGRSGTGELFF.